The 2 T cell receptor beta chains given below trace back to one sample, sequenced in a study of T and B cells in COVID-19 patients. From blood, about 240-550 ng of genomic DNA served as TRB template. Multiplex PCR with BIOMED2 TRB-A/B primer pools amplified TRB rearrangements. TCRdb processed the multiplex PCR reads anew with MiXCR; each CDR3 protein has one entry. The data hold roughly 15,000 distinct CDR3 sequences, with 28% observed a single time. The sample comprised blood. The receptors originated from a human donor who had recovered from COVID-19.

This clonotype was detected ten times or more. This chain joins TRBV27 and TRBJ2-3, with D tentatively TRBD1 or TRBD2 (7 bases each). This CDR3 comprises 16 residues. V lost 6 bases and J 0 bases, leaving 16 bases between the germline ends. CDR1 and CDR2 from the germline V gene are MNHEY and SMNVEV (reference sequence). This CDR3 is CASRSGTASSTDTQYF. The DNA for the CDR3 is TGTGCCAGCAGGAGCGGGACAGCTTCTAGCACAGATACGCAGTATTTT.

This clonotype is labeled medium-sized. The rearrangement uses TRBV19 and TRBJ2-7; D might be TRBD1 (6 bases). Germline CDR1 LNHDA, CDR2 SQIVND (reference sequence). The V end was cut by 5 bases, the J end by 3 bases, with 17 bases between. The CDR3 extends over 15 amino acids. CDR3 sequence reads: CASSFSDSRYYEQYF. As DNA, the CDR3 is TGTGCCAGTAGTTTTTCGGACAGTCGGTACTACGAGCAGTACTTC.